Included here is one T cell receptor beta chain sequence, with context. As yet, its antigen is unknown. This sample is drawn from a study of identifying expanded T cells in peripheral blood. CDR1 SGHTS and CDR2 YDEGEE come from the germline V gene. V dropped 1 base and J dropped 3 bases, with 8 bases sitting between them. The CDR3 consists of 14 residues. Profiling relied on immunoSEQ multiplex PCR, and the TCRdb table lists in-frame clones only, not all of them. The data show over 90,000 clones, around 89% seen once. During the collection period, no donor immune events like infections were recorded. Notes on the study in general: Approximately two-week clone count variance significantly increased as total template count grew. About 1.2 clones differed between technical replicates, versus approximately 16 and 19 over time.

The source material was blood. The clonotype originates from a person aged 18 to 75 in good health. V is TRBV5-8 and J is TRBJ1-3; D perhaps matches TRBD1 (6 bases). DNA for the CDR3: TGTGCCAGCAGCTTGAAACAGGGTGGAAACACCATATATTTT. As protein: CASSLKQGGNTIYF.